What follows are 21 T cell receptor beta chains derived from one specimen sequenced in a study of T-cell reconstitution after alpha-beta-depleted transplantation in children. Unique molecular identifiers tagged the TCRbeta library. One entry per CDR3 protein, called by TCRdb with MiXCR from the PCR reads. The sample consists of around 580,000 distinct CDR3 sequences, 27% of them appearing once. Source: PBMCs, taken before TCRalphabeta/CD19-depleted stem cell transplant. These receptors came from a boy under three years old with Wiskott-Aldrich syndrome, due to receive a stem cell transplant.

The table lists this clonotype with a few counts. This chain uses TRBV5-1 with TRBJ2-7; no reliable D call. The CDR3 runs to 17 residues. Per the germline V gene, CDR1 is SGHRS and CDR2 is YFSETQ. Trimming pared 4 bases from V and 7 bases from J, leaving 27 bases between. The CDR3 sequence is CASSTQVRLSLSWEQYF. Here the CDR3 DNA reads TGCGCCAGCAGCACGCAGGTCAGGCTGTCCTTGTCGTGGGAGCAGTACTTC.

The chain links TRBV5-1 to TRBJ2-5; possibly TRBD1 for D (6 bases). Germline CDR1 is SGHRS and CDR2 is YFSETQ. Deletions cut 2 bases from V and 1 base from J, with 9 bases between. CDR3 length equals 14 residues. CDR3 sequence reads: CASSLGQFQETQYF. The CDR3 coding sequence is TGCGCCAGCAGCTTAGGACAGTTCCAAGAGACCCAGTACTTC.

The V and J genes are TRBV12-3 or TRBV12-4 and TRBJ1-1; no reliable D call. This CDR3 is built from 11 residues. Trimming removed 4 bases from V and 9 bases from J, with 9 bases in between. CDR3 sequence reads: CASSSPVKAFF. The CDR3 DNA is TGTGCCAGCAGTTCCCCAGTGAAAGCTTTCTTT.

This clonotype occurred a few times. The chain's CDR3 is CAIRSDKLQTQYF. For the CDR3, the DNA is TGTGCCATCAGATCAGATAAGCTTCAGACCCAGTACTTC. V gene TRBV10-3 combines with J gene TRBJ2-5; D unclear. The CDR3 covers 13 residues. Germline assignment: CDR1 ENHRY and CDR2 SYGVKD. V lost 6 bases and J lost 6, with 14 bases in between.

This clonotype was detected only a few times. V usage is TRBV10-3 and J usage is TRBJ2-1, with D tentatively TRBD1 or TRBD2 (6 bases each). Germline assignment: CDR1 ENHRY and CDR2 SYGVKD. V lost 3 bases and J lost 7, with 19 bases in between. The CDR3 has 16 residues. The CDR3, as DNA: TGTGCCATCAGTGAATTCCGACTAGGGGGGAGGAATGAGCAGTTCTTC. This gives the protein CAISEFRLGGRNEQFF.

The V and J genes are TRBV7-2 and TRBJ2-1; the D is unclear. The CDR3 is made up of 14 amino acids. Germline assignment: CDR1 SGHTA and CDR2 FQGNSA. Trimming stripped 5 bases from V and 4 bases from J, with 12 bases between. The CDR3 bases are TGTGCCAGCAGCCCCGAAGTACGGTACAATGAGCAGTTCTTC. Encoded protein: CASSPEVRYNEQFF.

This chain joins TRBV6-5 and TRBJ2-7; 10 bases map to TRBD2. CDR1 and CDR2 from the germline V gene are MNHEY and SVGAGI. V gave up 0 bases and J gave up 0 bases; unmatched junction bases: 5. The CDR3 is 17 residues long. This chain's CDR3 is CASSYSPLAGGSYEQYF. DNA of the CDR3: TGTGCCAGCAGTTACTCCCCCTTAGCGGGAGGCTCCTACGAGCAGTACTTC.

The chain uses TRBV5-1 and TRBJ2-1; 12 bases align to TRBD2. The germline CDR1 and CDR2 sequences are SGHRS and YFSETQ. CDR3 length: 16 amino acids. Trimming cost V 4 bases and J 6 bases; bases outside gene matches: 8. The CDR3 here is CASSLPLAGGGNEQFF. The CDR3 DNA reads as TGCGCCAGCAGCCTGCCCCTAGCGGGAGGGGGCAATGAGCAGTTCTTC.

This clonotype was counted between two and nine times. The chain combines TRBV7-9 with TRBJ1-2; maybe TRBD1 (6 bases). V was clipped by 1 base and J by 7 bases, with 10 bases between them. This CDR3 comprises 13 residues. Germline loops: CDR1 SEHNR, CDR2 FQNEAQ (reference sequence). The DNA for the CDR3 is TGTGCCAGCAGCTTAGTGGGGGCCGGTGGCTACACCTTC. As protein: CASSLVGAGGYTF.

CDR3 nucleotides: TGTGCCAGCAGCTACCGAATTGTCGGAACCCCTCAAGAGACCCAGTACTTC. The encoded protein is CASSYRIVGTPQETQYF. This chain links TRBV7-2 with TRBJ2-5; unclear D gene. The CDR3 is made up of 17 amino acids. Germline CDR1 is SGHTA and CDR2 is FQGNSA. Deletions cut 4 bases from V and 2 bases from J, with 20 bases between.

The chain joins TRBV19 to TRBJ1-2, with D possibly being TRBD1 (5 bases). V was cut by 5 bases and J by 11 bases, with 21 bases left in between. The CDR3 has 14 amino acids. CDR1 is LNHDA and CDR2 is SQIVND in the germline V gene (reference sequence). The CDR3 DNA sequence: TGTGCCAGTAGTGTGGGACGCCCGGAGGTGGGGTACACCTTC. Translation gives CASSVGRPEVGYTF. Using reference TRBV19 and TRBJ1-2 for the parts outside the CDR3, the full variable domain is DGGITQSPKYLFRKEGQNVTLSCEQNLNHDAMYWYRQDPGQGLRLIYYSQIVNDFQKGDIAEGYSVSREKKESFPLTVTSAQKNPTAFYLCASSVGRPEVGYTFGSGTRLTVV.

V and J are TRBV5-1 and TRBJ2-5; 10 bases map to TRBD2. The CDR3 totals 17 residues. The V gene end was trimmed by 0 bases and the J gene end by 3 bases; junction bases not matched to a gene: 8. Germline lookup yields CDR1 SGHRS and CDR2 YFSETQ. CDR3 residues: CASSLGEGGLAKETQYF. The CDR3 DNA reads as TGCGCCAGCAGCTTGGGGGAAGGGGGACTAGCGAAAGAGACCCAGTACTTC.

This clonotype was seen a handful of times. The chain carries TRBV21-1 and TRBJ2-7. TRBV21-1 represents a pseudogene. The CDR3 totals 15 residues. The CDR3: CASPRTRKRNYEQYF. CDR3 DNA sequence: TGTGCCAGCCCCCGAACCCGAAAAAGGAACTACGAGCAGTACTTC.

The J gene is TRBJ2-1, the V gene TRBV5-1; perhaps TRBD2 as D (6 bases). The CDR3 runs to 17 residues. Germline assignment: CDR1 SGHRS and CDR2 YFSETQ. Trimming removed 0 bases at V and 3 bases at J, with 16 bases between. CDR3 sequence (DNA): TGCGCCAGCAGCTTGGGAGGACTACGTGTTCACTACAATGAGCAGTTCTTC. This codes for CASSLGGLRVHYNEQFF.

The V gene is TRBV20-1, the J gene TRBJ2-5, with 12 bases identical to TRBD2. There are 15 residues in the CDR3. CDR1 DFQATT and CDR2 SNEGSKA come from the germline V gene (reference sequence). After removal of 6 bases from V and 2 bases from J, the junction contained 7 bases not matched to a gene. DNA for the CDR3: TGCAGTGCCCCCGGACTAGCGGGACCGCAAGAGACCCAGTACTTC. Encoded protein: CSAPGLAGPQETQYF.

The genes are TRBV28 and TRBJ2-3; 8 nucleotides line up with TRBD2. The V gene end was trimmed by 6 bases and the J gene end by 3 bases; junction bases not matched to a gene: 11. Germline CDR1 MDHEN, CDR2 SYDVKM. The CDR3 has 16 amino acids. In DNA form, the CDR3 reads TGTGCCAGCAGACCAGCGGGAGTAGGCAAGACAGATACGCAGTATTTT. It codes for CASRPAGVGKTDTQYF. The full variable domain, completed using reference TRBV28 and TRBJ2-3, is DVKVTQSSRYLVKRTGEKVFLECVQDMDHENMFWYRQDPGLGLRLIYFSYDVKMKEKGDIPEGYSVSREKKERFSLILESASTNQTSMYLCASRPAGVGKTDTQYFGPGTRLTVL.

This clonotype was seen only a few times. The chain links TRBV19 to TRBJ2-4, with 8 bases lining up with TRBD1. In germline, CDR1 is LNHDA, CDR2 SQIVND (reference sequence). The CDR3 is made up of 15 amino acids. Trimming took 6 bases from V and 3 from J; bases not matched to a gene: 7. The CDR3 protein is CASRKTGEGKNIQYF. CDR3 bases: TGTGCCAGTAGAAAGACAGGGGAAGGCAAAAACATTCAGTACTTC.

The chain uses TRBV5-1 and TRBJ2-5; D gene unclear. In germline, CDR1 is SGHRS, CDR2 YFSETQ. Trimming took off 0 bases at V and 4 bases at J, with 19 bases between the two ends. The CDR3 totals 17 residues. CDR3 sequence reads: CASSLGVWEFARETQYF. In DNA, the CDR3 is TGCGCCAGCAGCTTGGGGGTGTGGGAATTTGCGAGAGAGACCCAGTACTTC. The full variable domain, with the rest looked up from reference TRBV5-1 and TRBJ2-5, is KAGVTQTPRYLIKTRGQQVTLSCSPISGHRSVSWYQQTPGQGLQFLFEYFSETQRNKGNFPGRFSGRQFSNSRSEMNVSTLELGDSALYLCASSLGVWEFARETQYFGPGTRLLVL.

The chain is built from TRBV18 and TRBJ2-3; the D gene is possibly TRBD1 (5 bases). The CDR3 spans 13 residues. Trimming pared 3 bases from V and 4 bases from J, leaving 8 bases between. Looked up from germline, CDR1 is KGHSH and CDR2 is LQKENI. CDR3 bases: TGTGCCAGCTCACCGGCAGGGCCAGATACGCAGTATTTT. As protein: CASSPAGPDTQYF. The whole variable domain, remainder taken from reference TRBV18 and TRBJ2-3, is NAGVMQNPRHLVRRRGQEARLRCSPMKGHSHVYWYRQLPEEGLKFMVYLQKENIIDESGMPKERFSAEFPKEGPSILRIQQVVRGDSAAYFCASSPAGPDTQYFGPGTRLTVL.

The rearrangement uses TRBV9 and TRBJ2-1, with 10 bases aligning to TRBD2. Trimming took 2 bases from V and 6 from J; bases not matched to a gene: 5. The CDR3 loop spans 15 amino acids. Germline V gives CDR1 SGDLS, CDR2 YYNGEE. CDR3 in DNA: TGTGCCAGCAGCGTGTCTAGCGGGAGTAGCAATGAGCAGTTCTTC. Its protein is CASSVSSGSSNEQFF.

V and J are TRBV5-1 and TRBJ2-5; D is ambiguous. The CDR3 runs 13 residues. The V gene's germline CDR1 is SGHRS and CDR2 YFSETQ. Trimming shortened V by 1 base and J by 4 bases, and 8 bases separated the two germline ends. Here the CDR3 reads CASSLKGIETQYF. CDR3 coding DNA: TGCGCCAGCAGCTTGAAGGGAATAGAGACCCAGTACTTC.